A single sample is the source of the 15 T cell receptor beta chains below, sequenced in a study of blood T cells in healthy people across ages. Then a second PCR, running roughly 7 to 11 cycles, was carried out with a sample-barcoded 5' primer and a J-beta primer mix. TCRdb independently ran MiXCR on the 5' RACE reads; one entry per CDR3 protein. The sample lists about 1.6 million distinct CDR3 sequences, almost 35% seen once, with about 11% in the top ten. The sequenced sample consisted of blood. These receptors came from a woman aged 25 to 39 in good health.

This clonotype was seen a handful of times. The chain is built from TRBV6-2 or TRBV6-3 and TRBJ2-1, with TRBD2 identical over 11 bases. CDR3 length equals 15 residues. From germline, CDR1 is MNHEY and CDR2 SVGEGT. Germline trimming cut 6 bases from V and 2 bases from J; bases unmatched to any gene: 3. CDR3 nucleotide sequence: TGTGCCAGCAGGCAACTAGCGGGGGCCTACAATGAGCAGTTCTTC. Residues: CASRQLAGAYNEQFF.

This sequence joins TRBV5-1 and TRBJ2-1, with 9 bases that match TRBD1. Germline V gene lookup returns CDR1 SGHRS and CDR2 YFSETQ. This CDR3 spans 17 amino acids. V shed 4 bases, J shed 8 bases, and the junction held 16 bases outside the gene matches. The CDR3 loop is CASSPFSGTGSMDEQFF. The CDR3 coding sequence is TGCGCCAGCAGCCCTTTTTCCGGGACAGGGTCTATGGATGAGCAGTTCTTC.

This clonotype was seen more than once but under ten times. The gene calls are TRBV5-1 and TRBJ1-1, with TRBD1 matching over 10 bases. The CDR3 contains 15 residues. Germline assignment: CDR1 SGHRS and CDR2 YFSETQ. The ends lost 4 bases at V and 5 bases at J; junction bases unmatched: 8. CDR3 loop: CASSPQGQGSTEAFF. The DNA for the CDR3 is TGCGCCAGCAGCCCTCAGGGACAGGGGTCAACTGAAGCTTTCTTT.

V is TRBV5-5 and J is TRBJ1-3; D remains ambiguous. The CDR3 is 14 amino acids. Germline CDR1 is SGHKS and CDR2 is YYEKEE (reference sequence). Trimming removed 3 bases at V and 0 bases at J, with 7 bases between. The CDR3 region has the DNA TGTGCCAGCAGCTGGATAGGCTCTGGAAACACCATATATTTT. Its translation is CASSWIGSGNTIYF.

The chain employs TRBV20-1 and TRBJ2-3; D tentatively fits TRBD1 or TRBD2 (5 bases each). This CDR3 region has 12 residues. V lost 3 bases and J 5 bases, leaving 9 bases between the germline ends. Germline V lookup: CDR1 DFQATT, CDR2 SNEGSKA (reference sequence). Here the CDR3 reads CSASRGQDTQYF. The CDR3, as DNA: TGCAGTGCTAGTCGGGGCCAAGATACGCAGTATTTT.

V usage is TRBV7-9 and J usage is TRBJ1-2, with no clear D. CDR3 length: 12 residues. V was clipped by 4 bases and J by 3 bases, with 6 bases between them. Germline V gives CDR1 SEHNR, CDR2 FQNEAQ (reference sequence). CDR3 bases: TGTGCCAGCAGCTCGGCCCACTATGGCTACACCTTC. Protein: CASSSAHYGYTF.

The chain links TRBV30 to TRBJ1-2; no definite D call. V lost 2 bases and J 1 base, leaving 8 bases between the germline ends. The V gene's germline CDR1 is GTSNPN and CDR2 SVGIG (reference sequence). The CDR3 spans 13 residues. The CDR3 coding sequence is TGTGCCTGGAGTCAAGACAATAACTATGGCTACACCTTC. Translation: CAWSQDNNYGYTF.

This clonotype was recorded many times. The rearrangement joins TRBV20-1 to TRBJ2-7, with no clear D. Trimming cost V 0 bases and J 6 bases, with 12 bases left between them. CDR1 and CDR2 (germline): DFQATT, SNEGSKA (reference sequence). The CDR3 loop spans 13 amino acids. CDR3 DNA sequence: TGCAGTGCTAGAGATTTTCGGGCCGGCGAGCAGTACTTC. Its protein is CSARDFRAGEQYF.

The CDR3 is CSARELRGFQPQHF. Here the CDR3 DNA reads TGCAGTGCTAGAGAGCTAAGGGGATTTCAGCCCCAGCATTTT. V and J are TRBV20-1 and TRBJ1-5, with D possibly being TRBD1 (5 bases). Germline V gene data show CDR1 as DFQATT and CDR2 as SNEGSKA (reference sequence). V lost 0 bases and J 6 bases, leaving 12 bases between the germline ends. CDR3 length equals 14 residues.

The rearrangement uses TRBV27 and TRBJ2-1; TRBD2 matches at 8 bases. V gave up 3 bases and J gave up 5 bases; unmatched junction bases: 9. The CDR3 totals 16 residues. CDR1 MNHEY and CDR2 SMNVEV come from the germline V gene (reference sequence). As DNA, the CDR3 is TGTGCCAGCAGTTTTTTAGCGGGAAACACGCACAATGAGCAGTTCTTC. It yields the protein CASSFLAGNTHNEQFF.

This clonotype was detected only once. V is TRBV20-1 and J is TRBJ2-4; TRBD1 agrees at 9 bases. This CDR3 contains 13 residues. Germline V gene sequence: CDR1 DFQATT, CDR2 SNEGSKA (reference sequence). The V segment lost 5 bases and the J segment 11 bases; nucleotides outside the gene matches: 10. The CDR3 DNA reads as TGCAGTGCTCCGATGGGACAGGGTCCGGTTCAGTACTTC. This encodes CSAPMGQGPVQYF.

This clonotype was counted many times. This chain joins TRBV29-1 and TRBJ2-7, with TRBD2 matching 13 bases. There are 14 residues in the CDR3. Germline CDR1 reads SQVTM; CDR2 reads ANQGSEA. V trimming: 5 bases; J trimming: 6 bases; junction bases outside the gene matches: 7. CDR3 in amino acids: CSVTPGLAGIEQYF. DNA of the CDR3: TGCAGCGTTACTCCGGGACTAGCGGGAATCGAGCAGTACTTC.

The chain couples TRBV27 to TRBJ2-5; TRBD2 aligns across 7 bases. Germline CDR1 MNHEY, CDR2 SMNVEV (reference sequence). CDR3 length: 15 amino acids. V was clipped by 3 bases and J by 1 base; unmatched bases: 5. CDR3 nucleotide sequence: TGTGCCAGCAGTTTTAGCGGGTGGACCCAAGAGACCCAGTACTTC. It is translated as CASSFSGWTQETQYF.

This clonotype was observed a few times. The chain couples TRBV18 to TRBJ1-1; TRBD1 matches at 7 bases. J was trimmed by 8 bases and V by 3 bases; bases with no gene match: 6. This CDR3 region has 13 residues. Germline CDR1 and CDR2: KGHSH and LQKENI. The CDR3 protein is CASSPSADREAFF. In DNA form, the CDR3 reads TGTGCCAGCTCACCCTCAGCGGACAGGGAAGCTTTCTTT.

The V gene is TRBV5-1, the J gene TRBJ2-1, with TRBD2 matching 10 bases. The CDR3 is 14 residues long. Germline-derived CDR1 and CDR2 are SGHRS and YFSETQ. V was clipped by 5 bases and J by 8 bases; unmatched bases: 7. For the CDR3, the DNA is TGCGCCAGCAGTGGACTAGCGGCAAGCGATGAGCAGTTCTTC. This sequence encodes CASSGLAASDEQFF.